The clone carrying this TCR beta chain showed up just a few times. This entry belongs to a study of identical twins. Germline CDR1 SGHAT, CDR2 FQDESV (reference sequence). This CDR3 has 18 residues. The V segment lost 0 bases and the J segment 2 bases; nucleotides outside the gene matches: 8. MiXCR was run by TCRdb on the 5' RACE reads, yielding one entry per CDR3 protein. The data contain over 500,000 distinct CDR3 sequences, 20% to 25% of them singletons. These sequences were also reported in another study, on T cells expressing NK-cell markers.

The sequence was collected from a woman aged 18 to 35 in good health. The source material was CD4+ T cells sorted from blood. The rearrangement uses TRBV11-1 and TRBJ2-3, with 10 bases identical to TRBD2. CDR3 region: CASSLAQGLADFTDTQYF. CDR3 coding DNA: TGTGCCAGCAGCTTAGCCCAAGGACTAGCGGATTTCACAGATACGCAGTATTTT.